One sample yielded the 31 T cell receptor beta chains listed below, sequenced in a study of blood T cell repertoires in COVID-19. TCRdb's copy holds only in-frame clones and misses some; the assay was immunoSEQ multiplex PCR. The sample carries around 300,000 clones, around 86% recorded once. Input material: peripheral blood. The receptors come from a man aged 50-59 years with active or convalescent COVID-19.

The J gene is TRBJ2-1, the V gene TRBV4-1; TRBD1 aligns across 10 bases. The CDR3 is 19 residues long. After removal of 0 bases from V and 2 bases from J, the junction contained 10 bases not matched to a gene. Looked up from germline, CDR1 is MGHRA and CDR2 is YSYEKL. CDR3 coding DNA: TGCGCCAGCAGCCAAGACGGACAGGGGGTTTCTACCGCCTACAATGAGCAGTTCTTC. This gives the protein CASSQDGQGVSTAYNEQFF.

V and J are TRBV7-3 and TRBJ1-6, with 9 nucleotides matching TRBD1. The germline V gene encodes CDR1 SGHTA and CDR2 FQGTGA. With 3 bases clipped from V and 6 bases from J, the junction kept 6 bases outside the gene matches. The CDR3 covers 16 residues. The CDR3 loop is CASSFDRGSSNSPLHF. The DNA for the CDR3 is TGTGCCAGCAGCTTTGACAGGGGGTCATCTAATTCACCCCTCCACTTT. The full variable domain, rest sourced from reference TRBV7-3 and TRBJ1-6, is GAGVSQTPSNKVTEKGKYVELRCDPISGHTALYWYRQSLGQGPEFLIYFQGTGAADDSGLPNDRFFAVRPEGSVSTLKIQRTERGDSAVYLCASSFDRGSSNSPLHFGNGTRLTVT.

Points on this clone: This specimen includes other DNA sequences encoding the same CDR3. The genes are TRBV28 and TRBJ2-3, with D unclear. This CDR3 has 13 residues. Trimming took 2 bases from V and 1 from J, leaving 4 bases between them. CDR1 MDHEN and CDR2 SYDVKM come from the germline V gene. CDR3 amino acids: CASSLGGTDTQYF. The CDR3 DNA reads as TGTGCCAGCAGTTTAGGAGGCACAGATACGCAGTATTTT.

The rearrangement joins TRBV4-1 to TRBJ2-6; 9 bases are a match to TRBD1. This CDR3 comprises 19 residues. CDR1 is MGHRA, CDR2 YSYEKL, per germline. With V trimmed by 4 bases and J by 3 bases, 13 bases remained unmatched. The CDR3 DNA is TGCGCCAGCAGCCCCGGCAGGACAGGGGTGGTATTTGGGGCCAACGTCCTGACTTTC. This translates into CASSPGRTGVVFGANVLTF.

This clone was found once. The V call is TRBV12-5, the J call TRBJ2-1; 15 positions agree with TRBD2. The CDR3 covers 15 residues. Trimming at V came to 6 bases and at J to 7 bases, leaving 4 bases not matched to a gene. Germline V CDR1 and CDR2: LGHNT, FRNRAP. CDR3 residues: CASGTGTSGGNEQFF. The CDR3 nucleotides are TGTGCTAGTGGGACCGGGACTAGCGGGGGGAATGAGCAGTTCTTC.

Concerning this clone itself: The junction and the germline gene differ at one end; a read error may be behind it. The rearrangement links TRBV7-2 to TRBJ1-1, with TRBD1 as a possible D gene (5 bases). The germline gives CDR1 SGHTA, CDR2 FQGNSA. There are 12 residues in the CDR3. CDR3 DNA sequence: TGTGCCAGCAGCTTAGCCCTCGGGACTTGGTCTTTT. This gives the protein CASSLALGTWSF.

The rearrangement links TRBV5-5 to TRBJ2-7, with 8 positions matching TRBD1. The CDR3 has 14 amino acids. Germline V gene sequence: CDR1 SGHKS, CDR2 YYEKEE (reference sequence). V shed 4 bases and J 0 bases; nucleotides not matched to a gene: 3. Here the CDR3 reads CASSGQGASYEQYF. The CDR3 nucleotides are TGTGCCAGCAGCGGACAGGGAGCCTCCTACGAGCAGTACTTC.

The genes are TRBV30 and TRBJ1-5; the D gene is possibly TRBD1 (5 bases). V lost 3 bases and J 6 bases, leaving 12 bases between the germline ends. The CDR3 spans 13 residues. CDR1 GTSNPN and CDR2 SVGIG come from the germline V gene (reference sequence). The DNA of the CDR3 is TGTGCCTGGAGGGCCCCGGGGGGTCAGCCCCAGCATTTT. Its translation: CAWRAPGGQPQHF.

As DNA, the CDR3 is TGTGCCAGCAGCTTAGTCGGTGGAGGGCCAGAGACCCAGTACTTC. Residues: CASSLVGGGPETQYF. This chain connects TRBV7-9 to TRBJ2-5, with D perhaps TRBD2 (6 bases). The CDR3 runs to 15 residues. Deletions cut 1 base from V and 4 bases from J, with 13 bases between. Germline-derived CDR1 and CDR2 are SEHNR and FQNEAQ (reference sequence).

The chain has TRBV5-1 and TRBJ2-1; the D gene is possibly TRBD1 (6 bases). Germline CDR1 reads SGHRS; CDR2 reads YFSETQ. This CDR3 contains 16 residues. V dropped 0 bases and J dropped 0 bases, with 10 bases sitting between them. CDR3 coding DNA: TGCGCCAGCAGCTTGGGTAGGGGGAGCTCCTACAATGAGCAGTTCTTC. This gives the protein CASSLGRGSSYNEQFF.

A note on this clone: Other DNA sequences in this specimen translate into the identical CDR3. The rearrangement uses TRBV3-1 (or the pseudogene TRBV3-2) and TRBJ1-2, with D possibly being TRBD1 (5 bases). V was trimmed by 2 bases and J by 6 bases, leaving 7 bases between them. The CDR3 has 12 amino acids. The germline V gene encodes CDR1 LGHDT and CDR2 YNNKEL (reference sequence). This chain's CDR3 is CASSQLGDGYTF. CDR3 coding DNA: TGTGCCAGCAGCCAATTAGGGGATGGCTACACCTTC.

The chain uses TRBV18 and TRBJ1-1; D remains ambiguous. The germline V gene encodes CDR1 KGHSH and CDR2 LQKENI. The CDR3 length is 13 residues. V was trimmed by 2 bases and J by 1 base, leaving 5 bases between them. CDR3 sequence reads: CASSPSGNTEAFF. In nucleotides, the CDR3 is TGTGCCAGCTCACCATCGGGGAACACTGAAGCTTTCTTT.

The chain employs TRBV6-5 and TRBJ1-1, with 8 bases aligning to TRBD1. Germline assignment: CDR1 MNHEY and CDR2 SVGAGI. The CDR3 loop spans 15 amino acids. V shed 0 bases and J 6 bases; nucleotides not matched to a gene: 6. The CDR3 is CASSYSTGERAEAFF. CDR3 DNA: TGTGCCAGCAGTTACTCGACAGGGGAAAGGGCTGAAGCTTTCTTT.

V gene TRBV14 combines with J gene TRBJ2-7; a weak D match, TRBD2 (6 bases). Deletions cut 3 bases from V and 2 bases from J, with 20 bases between. The CDR3 sequence is 17 residues long. Germline-derived CDR1 and CDR2 are SGHDN and FVKESK. This CDR3 reads CASSHKGLASVPYEQYF. In nucleotides, the CDR3 is TGTGCCAGCAGCCATAAGGGGTTGGCTAGCGTTCCCTACGAGCAGTACTTC.

The DNA of the CDR3 is TGTGCCAGCAGCGGGAGGGCAGGAGAGACCCAGTACTTC. Amino acids: CASSGRAGETQYF. The chain employs TRBV11-3 and TRBJ2-5, with 7 bases matching TRBD2. Losses at the gene ends were 5 bases for V and 4 bases for J; bases not matched to a gene: 4. The CDR3 contains 13 residues. Germline V lookup: CDR1 SGHNT, CDR2 YENEEA. The variable domain in full, completed from reference TRBV11-3 and TRBJ2-5, reads EAGVVQSPRYKIIEKKQPVAFWCNPISGHNTLYWYLQNLGQGPELLIRYENEEAVDDSQLPKDRFSAERLKGVDSTLKIQPAELGDSAVYLCASSGRAGETQYFGPGTRLLVL.

This chain joins TRBV18 and TRBJ2-2, with D possibly being TRBD2 (5 bases). The CDR3 runs 16 residues. Trimming removed 3 bases from V and 0 bases from J, with 11 bases in between. CDR1 and CDR2 (germline): KGHSH, LQKENI. CDR3 DNA sequence: TGTGCCAGCTCACCTAGAGCGGTCCCGAACACCGGGGAGCTGTTTTTT. Translating it yields CASSPRAVPNTGELFF.

The genes are TRBV5-1 and TRBJ2-7, with 8 bases lining up with TRBD1. The V and J ends lost 2 bases and 6 bases, in that order; junction bases with no gene match: 7. The CDR3 runs 14 residues. Germline CDR1 reads SGHRS; CDR2 reads YFSETQ. The CDR3 DNA is TGCGCCAGCAGCTTCAAAGAACAGGGGGGCGAGCAGTACTTC. Translating gives CASSFKEQGGEQYF.

The J gene is TRBJ1-2, the V gene TRBV5-1; 8 bases are a match to TRBD1. This CDR3 contains 14 residues. Germline-derived CDR1 and CDR2 are SGHRS and YFSETQ. V gave up 4 bases and J gave up 7 bases; unmatched junction bases: 9. The CDR3 DNA is TGCGCCAGCAGCACAGCAGGGGGCGCGCCTGGCTACACCTTC. It yields the protein CASSTAGGAPGYTF.

This chain connects TRBV4-1 to TRBJ2-5; the match to TRBD2 covers 14 bases. Germline assignment: CDR1 MGHRA and CDR2 YSYEKL. There are 17 residues in the CDR3. With 1 base clipped from V and 5 bases from J, the junction kept 6 bases outside the gene matches. DNA of the CDR3: TGCGCCAGCAGCCAAGGGGGACTAGCGGGAGCTGGGGAGACCCAGTACTTC. Translated, it gives CASSQGGLAGAGETQYF.

This chain joins TRBV30 and TRBJ1-4; perhaps TRBD1 as D (6 bases). In germline, CDR1 is GTSNPN, CDR2 SVGIG (reference sequence). Trimming shortened V by 0 bases and J by 7 bases, and 12 bases separated the two germline ends. CDR3 size: 14 residues. This chain's CDR3 is CAWSVLGRGEKLFF. The CDR3 bases are TGTGCCTGGAGTGTTCTGGGCAGGGGTGAAAAACTGTTTTTT.

This chain connects TRBV6-5 to TRBJ1-2; no reliable D call. This CDR3 spans 12 amino acids. Trimming pared 6 bases from V and 7 bases from J, leaving 12 bases between. Germline CDR1 and CDR2: MNHEY and SVGAGI. The CDR3, as DNA: TGTGCCAGCAGCGCCAGCGTGGGTGGCTACACCTTC. Translating it yields CASSASVGGYTF.

This chain connects TRBV7-3 to TRBJ2-1; 9 bases map to TRBD2. The CDR3 runs to 15 residues. Germline CDR1 and CDR2: SGHTA and FQGTGA. Trimming at V came to 1 base and at J to 8 bases, leaving 6 bases not matched to a gene. DNA for the CDR3: TGTGCCAGCAGCTTAAGCGGGGGGGCCGGTCATGAGCAGTTCTTC. Amino acid sequence: CASSLSGGAGHEQFF.

The V call is TRBV29-1, the J call TRBJ2-3, with D possibly being TRBD2 (6 bases). V was pared by 5 bases and J by 2 bases, with 14 bases between. Germline CDR1 and CDR2: SQVTM and ANQGSEA. CDR3 size: 14 residues. The CDR3 sequence: CSVISGFSTDTQYF. In DNA form, the CDR3 reads TGCAGCGTTATCAGCGGGTTTTCCACAGATACGCAGTATTTT.

The chain links TRBV2 to TRBJ1-2, with unresolved D. V lost 7 bases and J 1 base, leaving 10 bases between the germline ends. CDR3 size: 13 residues. From germline, CDR1 is SNHLY and CDR2 FYNNEI. DNA of the CDR3: TGTGCCAGCATTATACAAGTTAACTATGGCTACACCTTC. Residues: CASIIQVNYGYTF.

The chain links TRBV6-5 to TRBJ2-7; 7 bases agree with TRBD1. The CDR3 is 15 amino acids. Trimming cost V 2 bases and J 2 bases; bases outside gene matches: 6. The germline V gene has CDR1 MNHEY and CDR2 SVGAGI. In nucleotides, the CDR3 is TGTGCCAGCAGTTACGCGCCCGGGACAGCCTACGAGCAGTACTTC. It codes for CASSYAPGTAYEQYF.

As for this clone: One junction end does not reproduce the germline sequence, and a read error may be involved. The chain links TRBV24-1 to TRBJ2-7, with 7 bases fitting TRBD2. Germline loops: CDR1 KGHDR, CDR2 SFDVKD. CDR3 length equals 17 residues. For the CDR3, the DNA is TGTCCCACCTGTGCCCCCACGACCGGGGGGAGTCCCTACGAGCTGTACTTC. Encoded protein: CPTCAPTTGGSPYELYF.

The V and J genes are TRBV23-1 and TRBJ2-7, with D possibly TRBD1 on 5 matching bases. TRBV23-1 counts as an open reading frame of uncertain function. The CDR3 totals 13 residues. Trimming removed 2 bases from V and 3 bases from J, with 8 bases in between. The CDR3 DNA follows: TGCGCCAGCAGTCAACCCAGGGTCTACGAGCAGTACTTC. It is translated as CASSQPRVYEQYF.

The chain recombines TRBV28 with TRBJ2-7; 7 nucleotides line up with TRBD2. Germline V gene data show CDR1 as MDHEN and CDR2 as SYDVKM. The V gene end was trimmed by 8 bases and the J gene end by 2 bases; junction bases not matched to a gene: 15. The CDR3 consists of 16 residues. The CDR3 sequence is CASAKLRLAVTYEQYF. The CDR3 DNA reads as TGTGCCAGCGCCAAGTTGCGGCTAGCGGTTACCTACGAGCAGTACTTC.

This rearrangement joins TRBV30 to TRBJ2-1, with 10 bases identical to TRBD2. The CDR3 contains 14 residues. With 2 bases clipped from V and 6 bases from J, the junction kept 4 bases outside the gene matches. Germline V gives CDR1 GTSNPN, CDR2 SVGIG (reference sequence). This CDR3 reads CAWSKLAGFNEQFF. The DNA of the CDR3 is TGTGCCTGGAGTAAACTAGCGGGGTTCAATGAGCAGTTCTTC.

V is TRBV7-2 and J is TRBJ2-5, with 7 positions matching TRBD2. Losses at the gene ends were 0 bases for V and 4 bases for J; bases not matched to a gene: 5. Germline assignment: CDR1 SGHTA and CDR2 FQGNSA. The CDR3 totals 15 residues. In DNA, the CDR3 is TGTGCCAGCAGCTTAGCGGGGGGGTATGGAGAGACCCAGTACTTC. Residues: CASSLAGGYGETQYF.

The genes are TRBV29-1 and TRBJ2-5; D unclear. The CDR3 spans 11 residues. V lost 4 bases, J lost 9 bases, and 12 bases lay in between. CDR1 is SQVTM, CDR2 ANQGSEA, per germline. CDR3 sequence reads: CSVVQRSPQYF. The CDR3 bases are TGCAGCGTTGTTCAGCGCTCGCCCCAGTACTTC. Based on the CDR3 plus reference TRBV29-1 and TRBJ2-5, the full variable domain is SAVISQKPSRDICQRGTSLTIQCQVDSQVTMMFWYRQQPGQSLTLIATANQGSEATYESGFVIDKFPISRPNLTFSTLTVSNMSPEDSSIYLCSVVQRSPQYFGPGTRLLVL.